This paragraph covers one T cell receptor beta chain sequence. The data were obtained in a study of blood T cell repertoires in COVID-19. Whole-study context: PBMCs, B-cell-depleted T cells, or T cells provided the cDNA or gDNA that made up the material.

The protocol was immunoSEQ multiplex PCR, while the TCRdb copy is restricted to in-frame clones and leaves out a portion. The table shows around 130,000 clones, with 70% to 80% occurring only once. Sequenced sample: peripheral blood. The TCR sequence derives from a human donor in a cohort sampled during active COVID-19.

Here the CDR3 DNA reads TGCGCCAGCAGTCAGGCTGGGGCCAACGTCCTGACTTTC. It translates to CASSQAGANVLTF. The rearrangement joins TRBV10-1 to TRBJ2-6; no clear D gene. V was trimmed by 5 bases and J by 2 bases, leaving 4 bases between them. Germline CDR1 is WNHNN and CDR2 is SYGVQD (reference sequence). CDR3 length: 13 residues.